This TCR beta chain was recovered during a study of cytomegalovirus exposure and HLA in healthy donors. It was healthy bone marrow donors who served as donors. Use of 60 Vbeta and 13 Jbeta primers characterized the PCR. Using immunoSEQ multiplex PCR, the repertoire was profiled, and TCRdb retains in-frame clones only, with some absent. The sample has over 200,000 clones; approximately 90% are singletons. A word on this clone: Its antigen is unidentified. One junction end does not reproduce the germline sequence, and a read error may be involved.

Points from the study as a whole: As a later analysis showed, a missense DCLRE1C variant was linked to trimming of TCR beta V- and J-genes.

This CDR3 region has 16 residues. The germline V gene has CDR1 SGDLS and CDR2 YYNGEE. This chain links TRBV9 with TRBJ2-7, with 14 positions matching TRBD2. The sequence was collected from a woman aged 18-29 years in good health and CMV-seronegative. The sequencing input was PBMCs. CDR3 in amino acids: CASSAGTSGGSDEQYF. As DNA, the CDR3 is TGTGCCAGCAGCGCCGGGACTAGCGGGGGCTCCGACGAGCAGTACTTC.